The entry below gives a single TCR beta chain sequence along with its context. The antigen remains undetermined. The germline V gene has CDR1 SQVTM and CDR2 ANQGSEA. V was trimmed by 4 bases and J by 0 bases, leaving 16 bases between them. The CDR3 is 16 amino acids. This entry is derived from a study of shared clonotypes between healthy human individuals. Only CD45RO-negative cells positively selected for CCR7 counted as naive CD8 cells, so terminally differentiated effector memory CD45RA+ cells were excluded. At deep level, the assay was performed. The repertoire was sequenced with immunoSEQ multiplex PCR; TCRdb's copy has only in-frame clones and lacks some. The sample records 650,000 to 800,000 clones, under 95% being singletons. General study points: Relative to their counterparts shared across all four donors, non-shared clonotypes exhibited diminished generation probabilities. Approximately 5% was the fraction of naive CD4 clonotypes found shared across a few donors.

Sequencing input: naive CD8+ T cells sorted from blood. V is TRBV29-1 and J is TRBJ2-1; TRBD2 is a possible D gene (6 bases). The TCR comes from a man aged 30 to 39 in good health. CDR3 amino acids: CSVVISLASSYNEQFF. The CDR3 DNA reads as TGCAGCGTTGTCATATCGCTAGCGTCCTCCTACAATGAGCAGTTCTTC.